The T cell receptor beta chain described here comes from a study of shared clonotypes between healthy human individuals. Notes on this clone: Antigen specificity is unknown.

How the authors handled the data: Junction-only sequences without quality scores were provided by ImmunoSEQ, so filtering was different. The table came from immunoSEQ multiplex PCR; TCRdb's copy has only in-frame clones and leaves some out. D and trimming come from the DNA, and the V and J calls and clone size come from that table. The sample shows 400,000 to 600,000 clones, approximately 79% of them seen only once. The CDR3 length is 13 residues. The germline gives CDR1 SGHTA, CDR2 FQGTGA. Trimming left V 3 bases short and J 4 bases short, with 9 bases between. All participating donors were Caucasian adults from Nashville, Tennessee. Genomic DNA for unsorted samples, which was extracted with the QIAamp DNA Blood Mini kit, came from approximately 90 million PBMCs. Notes on the study in general: Sampling covered nothing but blood. Tissue TCR repertoires likely differ from those found in blood.

Sequencing used PBMCs. The TCR was taken from a woman in her 40s in good health. Some clones in this sample may be carry-over from other donors' samples. V usage is TRBV7-3 and J usage is TRBJ2-5; D is ambiguous. CDR3 protein: CASSLGNGETQYF. CDR3 nucleotides: TGTGCCAGCAGCTTGGGAAACGGAGAGACCCAGTACTTC. Full variable domain (rest looked up from reference TRBV7-3 and TRBJ2-5): GAGVSQTPSNKVTEKGKYVELRCDPISGHTALYWYRQSLGQGPEFLIYFQGTGAADDSGLPNDRFFAVRPEGSVSTLKIQRTERGDSAVYLCASSLGNGETQYFGPGTRLLVL.